These T cell receptor beta chains were read from a single sample in a study of neoadjuvant anti-PD-1 for oral cavity cancer. The assay was immunoSEQ multiplex PCR, and TCRdb's table has in-frame clones only and misses some. The table includes about 80,000 clones, 70% to 85% detected once. The sample was PBMCs, taken before nivolumab (anti-PD-1) treatment. The receptors stem from a person between 40 and 79 years old with oral cavity squamous cell carcinoma. Both conserved end residues are part of each CDR3. D genes are given only for firm matches. Rows may omit the clone size; those that give it use once, few, many or a size class.

v_gene	abundance	d_gene	j_gene	CDR3aa	CDR3nt
TRBV6-6	.	.	TRBJ1-1	CASSYVRGNTEAFF	TGTGCCAGCAGTTACGTTCGGGGAAACACTGAAGCTTTCTTT
TRBV29-1	.	.	TRBJ1-1	CSVEDGGLGTEAFF	TGCAGCGTTGAAGATGGGGGCCTGGGAACTGAAGCTTTCTTT
TRBV5-1	.	TRBD2	TRBJ2-1	CASSLRLAGGSYNEQFF	TGCGCCAGCAGCTTAAGACTAGCGGGAGGATCCTACAATGAGCAGTTCTTC
TRBV6-5	.	TRBD1	TRBJ2-2	CASSSGQGGPGELFF	TGTGCCAGCAGCTCGGGACAGGGGGGGCCCGGGGAGCTGTTTTTT
TRBV30	.	.	TRBJ2-3	CAWSPSGTAPYTDTQYF	TGTGCCTGGAGTCCCTCGGGGACCGCGCCGTACACAGATACGCAGTATTTT
TRBV6-4	.	.	TRBJ1-5	CASSEGQGNQPQHF	TGTGCCAGCAGTGAGGGGCAGGGGAATCAGCCCCAGCATTTT
TRBV6-1	.	.	TRBJ1-2	CASSEAGGFRGYTF	TGTGCCAGCAGTGAAGCTGGGGGGTTCCGTGGCTACACCTTC
TRBV6-1	.	TRBD2	TRBJ2-3	CASSEGGGTDTQYF	TGTGCCAGCAGTGAAGGCGGGGGAACAGATACGCAGTATTTT
TRBV19	.	.	TRBJ1-3	CASSIADSSGNTIYF	TGTGCCAGTAGTATAGCCGACAGCTCTGGAAACACCATATATTTT
TRBV5-6	.	.	TRBJ2-3	CASSSPGQTYTDTQYF	TGTGCCAGCAGTTCTCCCGGACAGACCTACACAGATACGCAGTATTTT
TRBV29-1	.	.	TRBJ2-3	CSVEANPDTQYF	TGCAGCGTTGAAGCTAATCCAGATACGCAGTATTTT
TRBV10-3	.	.	TRBJ2-3	CAISESTESTDTQYF	TGTGCCATCAGTGAGTCGACGGAGAGCACAGATACGCAGTATTTT
TRBV11-3	.	.	TRBJ2-2	CASSLDGPTGELFF	TGTGCCAGCAGCTTAGACGGGCCCACCGGGGAGCTGTTTTTT
TRBV5-6	.	.	TRBJ2-7	CASSFGSASSYEQYF	TGTGCCAGCAGCTTCGGTAGCGCAAGCTCCTACGAGCAGTACTTC
TRBV15	.	.	TRBJ1-4	CATSRDRDATNEKLFF	TGTGCCACCAGCAGAGATCGGGACGCAACTAATGAAAAACTGTTTTTT
TRBV11-2	few	.	TRBJ1-5	CASSLVRDQPQHF	TGTGCCAGCAGCTTAGTCCGGGATCAGCCCCAGCATTTT
TRBV5-4	.	.	TRBJ2-7	CASSPTSNGPYEQYF	TGTGCCAGCAGCCCAACCTCGAATGGCCCATACGAGCAGTACTTC
TRBV6-5	.	.	TRBJ1-4	CASGDPRREKLFF	TGTGCCAGCGGTGACCCCCGGCGTGAAAAACTGTTTTTT
TRBV30	once	.	TRBJ2-3	CAWSVESGRTDTQYF	TGTGCCTGGAGTGTTGAGAGCGGCCGCACAGATACGCAGTATTTT
TRBV5-1	.	.	TRBJ2-5	CASSSIRGEETQYF	TGCGCCAGCAGCTCAATCAGGGGGGAAGAGACCCAGTACTTC
TRBV2	.	TRBD2	TRBJ2-7	CASSARTSPYEQYF	TGTGCCAGCAGTGCCCGGACTAGTCCTTACGAGCAGTACTTC
TRBV6-1	.	.	TRBJ2-1	CASSEGRYEGGNEQFF	TGTGCCAGCAGTGAAGGGCGGTATGAGGGAGGCAATGAGCAGTTCTTC
TRBV7-9	.	.	TRBJ1-2	CASSPEVYMDGYTF	TGTGCCAGCAGCCCCGAGGTATACATGGATGGCTACACCTTC
TRBV7-9	.	.	TRBJ2-3	CASSSQGDTQYF	TGTGCCAGCAGCTCCCAGGGGGATACGCAGTATTTT
TRBV4-1	.	.	TRBJ2-1	CASSQDPGTRGYNEQFF	TGCGCCAGCAGCCAGGATCCTGGGACGAGGGGGTACAATGAGCAGTTCTTC
TRBV5-1	.	.	TRBJ2-3	CASSSGQGGPDTQYF	TGCGCCAGCAGCTCGGGGCAGGGGGGGCCAGATACGCAGTATTTT
TRBV14	few	.	TRBJ2-2	CASSQRFGGAGELFF	TGTGCCAGCAGCCAAAGGTTTGGTGGGGCCGGGGAGCTGTTTTTT
TRBV29-1	.	.	TRBJ2-3	CSVERQYFTDTQYF	TGCAGCGTTGAGAGGCAGTACTTCACAGATACGCAGTATTTT
TRBV9	.	.	TRBJ2-2	CASSSVQVGELFF	TGTGCCAGCAGCTCAGTCCAGGTGGGGGAGCTGTTTTTT
TRBV6-5	.	TRBD2	TRBJ2-1	CASSYSLRELGNEQFF	TGTGCCAGCAGTTACTCGTTGCGGGAGTTGGGTAATGAGCAGTTCTTC
TRBV19	.	.	TRBJ1-5	CASSMNTGNQPQHF	TGTGCCAGTAGTATGAACACCGGAAATCAGCCCCAGCATTTT
TRBV5-5	.	.	TRBJ1-4	CASSLGGTGWTNEKLFF	TGTGCCAGCAGCTTGGGGGGCACAGGGTGGACTAATGAAAAACTGTTTTTT